This T cell receptor beta chain was recovered during a study of blood T cell repertoires in COVID-19 (dated by TCRdb to about 2020). Some background on the complete study: Samples from collaborators originated in the United States, Italy and Spain and spanned both the acute and convalescent phases of COVID-19. Nearly every sample came with metadata listing a de-identified subject ID, COVID-19 status, age in years and sex. The repertoires were made available in a free public database intended to serve as a resource for research on the immune response to SARS-CoV-2. The dataset comprised deeply sampled blood TCRbeta repertoires from subjects exposed to, actively infected with, or recovered from COVID-19. Where HLA class I and class II types were available, the types were taken from metadata supplied by the sample provider, not from assay-based typing. The prospective study material was composed of cDNA or gDNA derived from T cells, B-cell-depleted T cells, or PBMCs. Samples came from the ongoing ImmuneRACE study (first 160 participants) plus 1,254 subjects from 6 global collaborators. Here is what the overall study found, with its caveats: Clinical and demographic metadata were provided uncurated, with the amount varying by source and participant.

The immunoSEQ Assay, a bias-controlled multiplex PCR, was used to amplify TCRbeta CDR3 regions from genomic DNA. The original pipeline was this. The number of nucleated cells in each sample was estimated by amplification of reference gene primers within the assay. To quantify the absolute abundance of each unique TCRbeta CDR3 rearrangement, sequence reads were collapsed and filtered. Productive Simpson clonality was computed per sample as the square root of Simpson's diversity index over productive rearrangements. The clones in this table, taken by TCRdb from immuneACCESS, are in-frame only. Not every clone is retained; where verified, under half of the shortfall comes from an unresolved V gene, and the cause of the rest is unknown. The D gene and trimming were derived from the DNA, and the V and J assignments and clone size from that table. A total of under 200,000 clones appear in this sample, 70% to 80% of them only once. More than 7% of the sample lies in the top ten.

Points on this clone: The target of this receptor is not known. There are no base qualities to consult, and no much larger clone falls within one base.

CDR1 and CDR2 are read off the germline V gene (reference sequence) as LNHDA and SQIVND. Spanning cysteine to phenylalanine, the CDR3 consists of 15 amino acids. CDR3 DNA only is kept here, 45 bases in frame from base 1. Trimming takes 10 bases from V and 1 base from J, and the germline ends sit 17 bases apart. At one collaborating source in Seattle, patients were enrolled during active infection and were followed longitudinally through the course of disease. Collaborating institutions collected whole blood in K2EDTA tubes following their own protocols. For TCRbeta analysis, collaborators shipped samples as frozen whole blood, isolated PBMCs, or DNA extracted from either of those sample types.

The sequencing sample was made of peripheral blood. This chain joins TRBV19 to TRBJ1-3, with TRBD1 tentatively as D gene (5 bases match). The clonotype comes from an older woman with COVID-19, enrolled during active disease. At the DNA level, the sequence is TGTGCCACAACGGGGAGGGGAGCGTCTGGAAACACCATATATTTT. This yields the protein CATTGRGASGNTIYF.